Listed below are T cell receptor beta chains from one sample, sequenced in a study of T cell responses to AZD1222 COVID-19 vaccine. Some clones are missing from TCRdb's copy, which holds only in-frame ones; the method was immunoSEQ multiplex PCR. The sample consists of approximately 90,000 clones, roughly 90% of them appearing once. Sequencing used peripheral blood, obtained on day 0 of AZD1222 vaccination. These receptors originate from an adult in good health. Both conserved end residues are part of each CDR3. A D gene is named only where the DNA matches it firmly. Rows give clone size only sometimes, using once, few, many, or a class for an expanded clone.

CDR3 DNA	CDR3 protein	CDR3 length	J gene	V gene	D gene	clone size
TGTGCCAGCAAAAAATACGAGCAGTACTTC	CASKKYEQYF	10	TRBJ2-7	TRBV3-1/TRBV3-2	-	-
TGTGCCAGCAGCTTACAAGGTGGAGGGAATTATGAAAAACTGTTTTTT	CASSLQGGGNYEKLFF	16	TRBJ1-4	TRBV7-2	-	-
TGTGCCAGCACAAAGGAGACTGGCAATCAGCCCCAGCATTTT	CASTKETGNQPQHF	14	TRBJ1-5	TRBV2	-	few
TGTGCCAGCAGGACTGCCGGACTAGCGGGGGGGCCGGGCAATGAGCAGTTCTTC	CASRTAGLAGGPGNEQFF	18	TRBJ2-1	TRBV5-5	TRBD2	-
TGTGCCAGCCTTCGACAGGGCGTTGTTGAGACCCAGTACTTC	CASLRQGVVETQYF	14	TRBJ2-5	TRBV5-5	TRBD1	-
TGTGCCAGCAGTTATGGCGGCAATCAGCCCCAGCATTTT	CASSYGGNQPQHF	13	TRBJ1-5	TRBV27	-	-
TGTGCCAGCAGCGGTCAGGGACACCTTAACTATGGCTACACCTTC	CASSGQGHLNYGYTF	15	TRBJ1-2	TRBV11-2	-	-
TGTGCCAGCAGCCAAGATCTGTCAGACGGCCGGGAGCTGTTTTTT	CASSQDLSDGRELFF	15	TRBJ2-2	TRBV3-1/TRBV3-2	-	-
TGTGCCAGCAGCTTTCCCCCAAATGAAAAACTGTTTTTT	CASSFPPNEKLFF	13	TRBJ1-4	TRBV7-9	-	-
TGTGCCAGCAGCTTGGGAGCGACAGGGAAATACACTGAAGCTTTCTTT	CASSLGATGKYTEAFF	16	TRBJ1-1	TRBV5-8	TRBD1	-
TGTGCCAGCACCGCCTCGGGGGGCAATCAGCCCCAGCATTTT	CASTASGGNQPQHF	14	TRBJ1-5	TRBV27	-	-
TGTGCCAGTGGCTCCGGGCGGCGCTTT	CASGSGRRF	9	TRBJ1-1	TRBV19	-	-
TGTGCCAGCAGCCGGGCCGGGACAGGGGACGAAAAACTGTTTTTT	CASSRAGTGDEKLFF	15	TRBJ1-4	TRBV3-1/TRBV3-2	TRBD1	-
TGTGCCTGGAGTGTACTAGCTCCCTACGAGCAGTACTTC	CAWSVLAPYEQYF	13	TRBJ2-7	TRBV30	-	-